This is a list of T cell receptor beta chains from one sample in a study of blood T cell repertoires in COVID-19. Sequenced by immunoSEQ multiplex PCR; TCRdb stores in-frame clones only, minus some. The data show roughly 140,000 clones, 80% seen once. Input material: peripheral blood. The receptor source for this set is a man aged 55 to 69 with acute or convalescent COVID-19. Both conserved end residues are part of each CDR3. A D gene is named only where the DNA matches it firmly. For some rows the clone size is stated as once, few or many, or as a class when expanded; others skip it.

v_call	d_call	j_call	clone_size	cdr3_nt	cdr3_aa
TRBV18	-	TRBJ1-1	once	TGTGCCAGCTCGCCAAGCAGGGGGAACACTGAAGCTTTCTTT	CASSPSRGNTEAFF
TRBV20-1	-	TRBJ1-2	-	TGCAGTGCTAGTCGGGCGGGTCCGGGGGGCTACACCTTC	CSASRAGPGGYTF
TRBV3-1/TRBV3-2	TRBD2	TRBJ2-5	-	TGTGCCAGCAGCCAGGCGCCCGGGACTAGCGAAGAGACCCAGTACTTC	CASSQAPGTSEETQYF
TRBV7-2	TRBD1	TRBJ1-2	-	TGTGCCAGCAGCTTAGGGGGACAGGGGAATGGCTACACCTTC	CASSLGGQGNGYTF
TRBV19	TRBD1	TRBJ1-4	-	TGTGCCAGTAGTCGACAGGGGGTGACGGAAAAACTGTTTTTT	CASSRQGVTEKLFF
TRBV28	-	TRBJ1-2	-	TGTGCCAGCAGTTTAAGGGGCGGGGGTCCAACTAACTATGGCTACACCTTC	CASSLRGGGPTNYGYTF
TRBV3-1/TRBV3-2	-	TRBJ1-6	-	TGTGCCAGCAGCCCCCTAGAAGGTACGCACCACTTT	CASSPLEGTHHF
TRBV2	-	TRBJ2-6	once	TGTGCCAGCAGTGTTCAGGGGAGTTCTGGGGCCAACGTCCTGACTTTC	CASSVQGSSGANVLTF
TRBV28	-	TRBJ1-1	-	TGTGCCAGCAGTTTATCTGGGGGCGCCGTGACTGAAGCTTTCTTT	CASSLSGGAVTEAFF
TRBV6-2/TRBV6-3	-	TRBJ2-5	-	TGTGCCAGCAGTTACCTGGGCAGCCAAGAGAACCAGTACTTC	CASSYLGSQENQYF